This T cell receptor (beta chain) was recorded in a study of blood T cell repertoires in COVID-19. Study as a whole: Sites across the United States, Italy and Spain contributed samples from acute and convalescent COVID-19. Nucleic acid was either cDNA or gDNA, and it came from T cells, B-cell-depleted T cells, or PBMCs.

In the original analysis: Cell counts per sample came from amplifying reference gene primers. Some clones are missing from TCRdb's copy, which holds only in-frame ones; the method was immunoSEQ multiplex PCR. Clone size and the V and J calls come from that table; the DNA yielded D and trimming. Counted here are approximately 190,000 clones, 86% occurring once; the ten biggest clones make up 5.5% to 7%. This clone was detected only once. Germline assignment: CDR1 SGDLS and CDR2 YYNGEE. Trimming pared 0 bases from V and 1 base from J, leaving 10 bases between. The length of the CDR3 is 16 residues. V usage is TRBV9 and J usage is TRBJ2-2; D is perhaps TRBD1 (5 bases). Sequenced sample: peripheral blood. This clonotype originated in an older man with acute or convalescent COVID-19. The CDR3 bases are TGTGCCAGCAGCGTAGGGGTCAGGGAGAACACCGGGGAGCTGTTTTTT. It yields the protein CASSVGVRENTGELFF.